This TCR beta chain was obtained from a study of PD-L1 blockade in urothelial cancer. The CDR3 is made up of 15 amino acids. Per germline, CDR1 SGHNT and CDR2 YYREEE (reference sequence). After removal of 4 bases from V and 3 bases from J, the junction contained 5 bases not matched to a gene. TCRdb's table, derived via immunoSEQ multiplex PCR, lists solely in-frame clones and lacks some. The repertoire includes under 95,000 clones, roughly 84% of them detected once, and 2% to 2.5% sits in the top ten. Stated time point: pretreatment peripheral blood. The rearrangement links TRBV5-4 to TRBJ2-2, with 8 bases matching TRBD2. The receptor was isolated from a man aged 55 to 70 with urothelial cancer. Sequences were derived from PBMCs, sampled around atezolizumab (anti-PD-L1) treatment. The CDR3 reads CASSGGGWDTGELFF. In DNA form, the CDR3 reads TGTGCCAGCAGCGGCGGGGGGTGGGACACCGGGGAGCTGTTTTTT.